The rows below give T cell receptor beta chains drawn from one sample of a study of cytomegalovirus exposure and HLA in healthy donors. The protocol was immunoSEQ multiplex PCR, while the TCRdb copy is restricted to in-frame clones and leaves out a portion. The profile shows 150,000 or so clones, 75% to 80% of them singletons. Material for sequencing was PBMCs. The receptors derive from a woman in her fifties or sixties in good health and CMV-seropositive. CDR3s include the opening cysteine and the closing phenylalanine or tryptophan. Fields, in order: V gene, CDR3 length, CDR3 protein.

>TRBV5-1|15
CASSSEPGTGGGQYF
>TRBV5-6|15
CASSLALNRGYGYTF
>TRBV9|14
CASSVAVLRDTQYF
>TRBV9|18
CASSPSGLASLGTGELFF
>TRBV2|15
CASSRDAGVDSPLHF
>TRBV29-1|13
CSVGGGSGNTIYF
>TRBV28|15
CASSHLRETTAEQYF
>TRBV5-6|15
CASSLTSGNADTQYF
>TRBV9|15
CASSVAGGLQETQYF
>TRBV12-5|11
CASGYIYEQYF
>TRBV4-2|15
CASSHPYGQTPAVLF
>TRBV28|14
CASSQRDRGGGQFF
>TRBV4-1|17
CASSPQVTGSGTGELFF
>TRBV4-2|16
CASSRSVAGGQYEQYF
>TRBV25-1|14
CASSEGDRLYGYTF
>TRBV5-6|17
CASSRAGGLERAYEQYF
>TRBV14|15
CASSAGTSGSETQYF
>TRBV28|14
CASSLRGQGFGYTF